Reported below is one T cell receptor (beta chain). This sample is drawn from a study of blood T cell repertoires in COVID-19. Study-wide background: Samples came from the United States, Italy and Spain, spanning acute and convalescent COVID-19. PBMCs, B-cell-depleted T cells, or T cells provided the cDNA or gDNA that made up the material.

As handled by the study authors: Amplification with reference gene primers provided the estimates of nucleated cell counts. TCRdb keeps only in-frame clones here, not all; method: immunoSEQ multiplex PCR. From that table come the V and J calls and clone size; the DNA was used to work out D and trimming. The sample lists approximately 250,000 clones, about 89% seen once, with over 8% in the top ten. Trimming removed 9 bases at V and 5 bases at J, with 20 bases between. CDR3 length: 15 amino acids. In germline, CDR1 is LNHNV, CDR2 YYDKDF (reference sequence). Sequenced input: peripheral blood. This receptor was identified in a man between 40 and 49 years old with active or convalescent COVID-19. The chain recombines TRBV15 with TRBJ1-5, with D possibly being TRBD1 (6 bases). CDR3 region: CATGASVSEDQPQHF. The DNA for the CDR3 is TGTGCCACGGGGGCCTCCGTGTCGGAAGATCAGCCCCAGCATTTT.